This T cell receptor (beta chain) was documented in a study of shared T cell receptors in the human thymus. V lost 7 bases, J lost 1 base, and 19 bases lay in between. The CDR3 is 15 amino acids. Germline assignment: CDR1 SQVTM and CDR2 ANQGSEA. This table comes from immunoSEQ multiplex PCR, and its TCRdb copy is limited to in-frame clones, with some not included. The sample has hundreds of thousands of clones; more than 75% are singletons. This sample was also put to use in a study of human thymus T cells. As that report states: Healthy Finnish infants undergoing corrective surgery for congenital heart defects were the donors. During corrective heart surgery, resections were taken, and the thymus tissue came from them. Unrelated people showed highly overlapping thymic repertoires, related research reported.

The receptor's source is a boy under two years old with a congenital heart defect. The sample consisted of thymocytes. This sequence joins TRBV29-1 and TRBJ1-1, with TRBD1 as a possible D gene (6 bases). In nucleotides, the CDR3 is TGCAGCGCCTATCACAGGGTAGAGGGGAACACTGAAGCTTTCTTT. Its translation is CSAYHRVEGNTEAFF.